This T cell receptor (beta chain) came from a study of T cell responses to AZD1222 COVID-19 vaccine (dated by TCRdb to about 2021). Notes on the research overall: TCR sequencing covered 230 to 250 trial participants: 207 given two doses of AZD1222 and 26 given two doses of MenACWY control vaccine. Trial participants were enrolled by age into subgroups of 18-55, 56-69 and 70-plus years, and around 150, 28 and 57 TCR-sequenced participants, respectively, were included in these subgroups. Summary of the overall study and its limitations: Nearly half of unique spike-specific TCRs reportedly recognized epitopes outside regions mutated in the B.1.351 and B.1.1.7 variants. Participants were mostly white British and included more females than males, and it was suggested by the authors that clonal diversity may have been underestimated. Conclusions about previously exposed vaccinees are limited, since just six AZD1222 recipients were seropositive for SARS-CoV-2 at baseline. The 56-69-year group was small, and its depth increase did not reach significance, likely because of low power. Because no day 14 peak-response samples were available, repertoires were characterized only after the peak T cell response. The whole spike protein was spanned by vaccine-associated CD4 TCRs, and dominant responses were seen in regions 160-218 and 743-854. After two AZD1222 doses, both the breadth and the depth of spike-specific TCRs were significantly higher than at day 0 and than in MenACWY recipients.

The intended sense of this specimen's time point label: about 28 days (+/-7) after the second vaccine dose. What the treatment or condition label conveys for this sample: meningococcal conjugate vaccine given as trial control. The vaccinee samples were drawn from two UK trials, COV001 and COV002, one of which was a single-blind randomized controlled phase 2/3 trial testing AZD1222 (ChAdOx1 nCoV-19) in healthy adults. Trial participant PBMC samples were collected at day 0 and day 28 after the second dose for TCRbeta chain sequencing. Notes on this clone: Its antigen is currently not known. No quality values exist for individual bases; no much larger clone is one base distant.

The CDR3 regions of human TCRbeta chains were analyzed by immunosequencing. Concerning the study's data processing: TCRs in the repertoires were matched against a reference library of SARS-CoV-2-specific TCRs that had been generated with the MIRA antigen-specificity platform. Breadth was defined as the fraction of unique TCRs that were SARS-CoV-2-associated. Depth was defined as the fraction of total T cells that were SARS-CoV-2-associated. Each spike-specific TCR was assigned to its reactive spike region and to a CD4 or CD8 class using the MIRA data. Log10-transformed breadth and depth values were compared by one-way ANOVA with Sidak's multiple comparisons tests. TCRdb stores this immuneACCESS table with in-frame sequences only. Part of the clones is absent; in the studies checked, under half of the shortfall reflects unresolved V genes, and no reason is known for the rest. D and trimming were read from the DNA, whereas the V and J calls and clone size are those reported in that table. This sample lists 150,000 to 200,000 clones; about nine tenths were detected once. In total, the top ten clones hold more than 3.5% of the sample.

This clonotype was obtained from an adult who received the MenACWY meningococcal vaccine as a control. The sample here was peripheral blood, taken 28 days after the second dose of the MenACWY control vaccine.

The nucleotide sequence is given as TGTGCCAGTGCCTGGACTAGCGGGGAACCCTACGAGCAGTACTTC. Translated, it gives CASAWTSGEPYEQYF. The chain links TRBV19 with TRBJ2-7, with TRBD2 identical over 12 junction bases. Inclusive of the bounding cysteine and phenylalanine, the CDR3 is 15 residues long. This entry keeps only the CDR3 DNA: 45 bases, framed from base 1. V and J are trimmed by 8 bases and 2 bases, and the gene matches miss 7 bases of the junction. Via the germline V gene (reference sequence), CDR1 is LNHDA and CDR2 SQIVND.